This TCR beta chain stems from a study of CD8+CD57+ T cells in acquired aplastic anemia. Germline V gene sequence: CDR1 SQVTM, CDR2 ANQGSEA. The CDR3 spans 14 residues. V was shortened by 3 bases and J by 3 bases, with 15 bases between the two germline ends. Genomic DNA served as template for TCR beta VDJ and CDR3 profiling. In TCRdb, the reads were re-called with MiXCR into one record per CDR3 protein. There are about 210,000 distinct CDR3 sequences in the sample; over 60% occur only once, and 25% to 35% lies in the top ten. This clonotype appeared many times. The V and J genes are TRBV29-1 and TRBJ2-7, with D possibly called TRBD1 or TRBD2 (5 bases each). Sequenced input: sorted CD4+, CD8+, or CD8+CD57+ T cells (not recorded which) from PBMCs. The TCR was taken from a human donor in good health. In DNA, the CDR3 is TGCAGCGTTGAGGCCGGGACGGCGAACTACGAGCAGTACTTC. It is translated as CSVEAGTANYEQYF.